This T cell receptor beta chain originates from a study of long-term antiretroviral therapy in people with HIV. At least two post-ART and at least one pre-ART PBMC sample were available for each donor. Study-level points and caveats: ART adherence, viral resistance and therapy changes went unrecorded.

This CDR3 has 16 residues. Trimming cost V 4 bases and J 0 bases; bases outside gene matches: 8. The germline V gene has CDR1 ENHRY and CDR2 SYGVKD. immunoSEQ v3.0 was run at survey level. Sequencing aimed to cover about 40,000-55,000 T-cell genomes per sample. Libraries were prepared by immunoSEQ multiplex PCR; TCRdb keeps only in-frame clonotypes and omits some of them. The sample includes around 21,000 clones, 80% to 85% seen only once; the top ten take 12%. Of note for this clone: Its matching antigen is unknown.

J is TRBJ2-7 and V is TRBV10-3; 8 bases map to TRBD1. Sequenced material: unsorted PBMCs, taken 0.1 years before starting antiretroviral therapy. This TCR derives from a man aged 40-49 years with HIV. CDR3: CAISGSRTGSSYEQYF. The CDR3 coding sequence is TGTGCCATCAGTGGGAGCCGGACAGGGAGCTCCTACGAGCAGTACTTC.